One and the same sample provided the 3 T cell receptor beta chains below, sequenced in a study of a mutant IDH1 vaccine in newly diagnosed glioma. Measured with immunoSEQ multiplex PCR; TCRdb has only the in-frame clones, and not every one. The repertoire has approximately 60,000 clones, around 84% of them found once; the top ten carry less than 5%. These receptors are not linked to any known antigen. Time point indicated: week 23, last vaccination. All doses held 300 ug of mutant IDH1 20-mer peptide, with topical imiquimod. Specimen: PBMCs, collected from a glioma patient whose treatment included an IDH1 peptide vaccine. The receptors derive from a man aged 25 to 40 with glioma.

This sequence joins TRBV10-1 and TRBJ2-1; 12 bases are a match to TRBD1. CDR1 and CDR2 from the germline V gene are WNHNN and SYGVQD (reference sequence). V lost 5 bases and J lost 0; bases outside the gene matches: 11. The CDR3 extends over 19 amino acids. The CDR3: CASSSGQGATTGSYNEQFF. The CDR3 coding sequence is TGCGCCAGCAGTTCGGGACAGGGGGCTACTACTGGCTCCTACAATGAGCAGTTCTTC.

Written as DNA, the CDR3 is TGTGCCAGCAGGCGGGAACAGGGGACGCACAATGAGCAGTTCTTC. Its protein product is CASRREQGTHNEQFF. The V gene is TRBV2, the J gene TRBJ2-1, with a weak D call TRBD1 (7 bases). CDR3 size: 15 residues. Germline-derived CDR1 and CDR2 are SNHLY and FYNNEI. The V end lost 6 bases, the J end lost 5 bases, and 17 bases lay between the germline ends.

The genes are TRBV16 and TRBJ1-2; D is unclear. Germline V gene sequence: CDR1 KGHSY, CDR2 FQNENV. Deletions cut 2 bases from V and 8 bases from J, with 9 bases between. The CDR3 runs 12 residues. In DNA form, the CDR3 reads TGTGCCAGCAGCCAAAAGGTATCGGGCTACACCTTC. Its protein product is CASSQKVSGYTF.